Listed below are T cell receptor beta chains from one sample, sequenced in a study of cytomegalovirus exposure and HLA in healthy donors. Measured with immunoSEQ multiplex PCR; TCRdb has only the in-frame clones, and not every one. The sample yields 95,000 to 120,000 clones, 70% to 85% seen once. Sample: PBMCs. The receptors come from a woman in her late teens or twenties in good health and CMV-seronegative. Each CDR3 is given with its conserved first and last residue.

CDR3aa | j_gene | len | v_gene
CASSGAGLTNEKLFF | TRBJ1-4 | 15 | TRBV7-9
CASSVAQVSTDTQYF | TRBJ2-3 | 15 | TRBV9
CASSLGSFSITEAFF | TRBJ1-1 | 15 | TRBV11-2
CASSLWTLAKNIQYF | TRBJ2-4 | 15 | TRBV5-6
CASSSPFGTGGEKLFF | TRBJ1-4 | 16 | TRBV28
CASSLPGTSGYNEQFF | TRBJ2-1 | 16 | TRBV5-1
CASSVSPGSMNTEAFF | TRBJ1-1 | 16 | TRBV9
CSVDQNYGYTF | TRBJ1-2 | 11 | TRBV29-1
CASRRLQGPDTQYF | TRBJ2-3 | 14 | TRBV11-2
CASSQVGNTEAFF | TRBJ1-1 | 13 | TRBV4-3
CASSLQGPMNTEAFF | TRBJ1-1 | 15 | TRBV7-2
CASRGRRSQPQHF | TRBJ1-5 | 13 | TRBV2
CASSLVAGAHNEQFF | TRBJ2-1 | 15 | TRBV11-3
CASSLRRMEGTDTQYF | TRBJ2-3 | 16 | TRBV7-9
CASRATGGIEAFF | TRBJ1-1 | 13 | TRBV5-1
CATSRDAPGRGEETQYF | TRBJ2-5 | 17 | TRBV15
CSVDLTGYNEQFF | TRBJ2-1 | 13 | TRBV29-1
CASSENTYNEQFF | TRBJ2-1 | 13 | TRBV2
CASSLAGALHGYTF | TRBJ1-2 | 14 | TRBV27
CASSQDIVWGGLLPQETQYF | TRBJ2-5 | 20 | TRBV4-2
CASSLSLSSYNEQFF | TRBJ2-1 | 15 | TRBV7-2
CAWSTGVGYTF | TRBJ1-2 | 11 | TRBV30
CASSQDRTGLFF | TRBJ2-1 | 12 | TRBV4-2
CASSSFRAGSYNEQFF | TRBJ2-1 | 16 | TRBV6-5
CASSLDLTSGPYEQYF | TRBJ2-7 | 16 | TRBV7-2
CASTPWAGVNTGELFF | TRBJ2-2 | 16 | TRBV9
CSVEDLAGSDEQYF | TRBJ2-7 | 14 | TRBV29-1
CASSWDSGREQFF | TRBJ2-1 | 13 | TRBV11-3
CSVYDRGGNTIYF | TRBJ1-3 | 13 | TRBV29-1
CASSLALRTGGTEAFF | TRBJ1-1 | 16 | TRBV7-8
CSVPGQGIRNSPATNEKLFF | TRBJ1-4 | 20 | TRBV29-1
CASSSSAGGPADTQYF | TRBJ2-3 | 16 | TRBV28
CASRELGWDRGNEQFF | TRBJ2-1 | 16 | TRBV27
CASGSTGLAGHMKDTQYF | TRBJ2-3 | 18 | TRBV12-5
CASNGGGFSTDTQYF | TRBJ2-3 | 15 | TRBV5-1
CASSVTGGAEAGYTF | TRBJ1-2 | 15 | TRBV2
CASSWDSTNEQFF | TRBJ2-1 | 13 | TRBV5-4
CASSSLAGVYEQYF | TRBJ2-7 | 14 | TRBV18
CASSLAGLDTDTQYF | TRBJ2-3 | 15 | TRBV5-1
CASSLVGTNEQYF | TRBJ2-7 | 13 | TRBV18
CASSPRILANTGELFF | TRBJ2-2 | 16 | TRBV11-3
CASSFLDTRYGYTF | TRBJ1-2 | 14 | TRBV7-2
CASSLVGTGNEKLFF | TRBJ1-4 | 15 | TRBV4-1
CASSSGGLAFF | TRBJ1-1 | 11 | TRBV5-1
CASSLTGVEDGYTF | TRBJ1-2 | 14 | TRBV28